This T cell receptor (beta chain) was documented in a study of cytomegalovirus exposure and HLA in healthy donors. General study results and limits: Among the CMV-associated chains, three were confirmed in vitro as specific for CMV antigens.

The table came from immunoSEQ multiplex PCR; TCRdb's copy has only in-frame clones and leaves some out. This sample has about 150,000 clones, with about 86% found just once. As concerns this clone: Its antigen is still unknown.

CDR3 length: 15 residues. CDR1 MNHEY and CDR2 SVGAGI come from the germline V gene. V was shortened by 4 bases and J by 4 bases, with 17 bases between the two germline ends. The origin of this receptor is a man aged 18 to 29 in good health and CMV-seropositive. The chain has TRBV6-5 and TRBJ2-7, with a possible D match to TRBD2 (5 bases). The material sequenced was PBMCs. CDR3 sequence (DNA): TGTGCCAGCAGTTCCGACTACCGTCTGATGTACGAGCAGTACTTC. Translated: CASSSDYRLMYEQYF.